The 15 T cell receptor beta chains listed next were all sequenced from one sample in a study of regulatory T cells in long-lasting Graves disease. Construction of the TCR beta libraries employed iRepertoire HTBI primers in conjunction with Arm-PCR of CDR3 regions. TCRdb re-called the multiplex PCR reads through MiXCR, storing one row per CDR3 protein. This table holds roughly 400,000 distinct CDR3 sequences, roughly 20% found once. Noted time point: persistent/refractory GD, antithyroid drugs over 5 years with positive TRAb. The TCR library used RNA extracted from PBMCs. The specimen comprised peripheral blood mononuclear cells (PBMCs), sampled when the disease was refractory, from a patient treated with antithyroid drugs. Receptors originate from a female donor with Graves disease.

The V call is TRBV4-3, the J call TRBJ2-7; weak D call: TRBD1 (6 bases). Germline V CDR1 and CDR2: LGHNA, YSLEER. Deletions cut 0 bases from V and 0 bases from J, with 9 bases between. The CDR3 contains 15 residues. The CDR3 here is CASSQDGQSSYEQYF. CDR3 sequence (DNA): TGCGCCAGCAGCCAAGATGGACAGAGCTCCTACGAGCAGTACTTC.

In regard to this clonotype: A single base separates this from a much larger clone, so it may be a read error. The V and J genes are TRBV7-8 and TRBJ2-7; 14 bases are a match to TRBD2. Germline loops: CDR1 SGHVS, CDR2 FQNEAQ. This CDR3 has 19 amino acids. V shed 5 bases and J 1 base; nucleotides not matched to a gene: 13. In DNA form, the CDR3 reads TGTGCCAGCAGCCTGCAATCGGGACTAGCGGGAGCCCTTTCCTACGAGCAGTACTTC. It specifies CASSLQSGLAGALSYEQYF.

This clonotype was recorded a few times. The chain recombines TRBV7-2 with TRBJ1-2; maybe TRBD1 (6 bases). The germline V gene encodes CDR1 SGHTA and CDR2 FQGNSA. The germline V and J ends were trimmed by 5 bases and 6 bases, with 16 bases remaining between them. The CDR3 length is 14 residues. CDR3 sequence reads: CASSPFERGDGYTF. The CDR3 DNA is TGTGCCAGCAGCCCCTTTGAAAGGGGGGATGGCTACACCTTC.

J is TRBJ2-7 and V is TRBV27; 7 bases line up with TRBD2. Germline CDR1 is MNHEY and CDR2 is SMNVEV (reference sequence). Trimming took 7 bases from V and 1 from J; bases not matched to a gene: 16. The CDR3 extends over 17 amino acids. The CDR3 reads CASKSGTLGRDSYEQYF. CDR3 sequence (DNA): TGTGCCAGCAAGAGCGGGACTCTGGGGCGGGATTCCTACGAGCAGTACTTC.

A few counts support this clonotype. The CDR3 spells CASSPWRVETQYF. The CDR3 DNA reads TGTGCCAGCAGCCCCTGGAGGGTAGAGACCCAGTACTTC. The V call is TRBV6-1, the J call TRBJ2-5, with D maybe TRBD2 (6 bases). Germline CDR1 reads MNHNS; CDR2 reads SASEGT. CDR3 size: 13 residues. The V and J ends lost 6 bases and 4 bases respectively, with 12 bases between them.

In this sample, this clonotype turned up many times. This chain uses TRBV6-5 with TRBJ2-7, with 9 bases matching TRBD1. Germline V lookup: CDR1 MNHEY, CDR2 SVGAGI. Losses at the gene ends were 4 bases for V and 2 bases for J; bases not matched to a gene: 3. This CDR3 has 14 residues. Here the CDR3 DNA reads TGTGCCAGCAGTTCCGGGACAGGGCCCTACGAGCAGTACTTC. Translated: CASSSGTGPYEQYF.

This clonotype was observed a few times. The chain couples TRBV2 to TRBJ2-2; TRBD2 aligns across 8 bases. This CDR3 spans 12 amino acids. With V trimmed by 8 bases and J by 9 bases, 5 bases remained unmatched. Germline CDR1 is SNHLY and CDR2 is FYNNEI. The DNA of the CDR3 is TGTGCCAGCGAGAGCGGGAGCCGGGAGCTGTTTTTT. Residues: CASESGSRELFF. Complete variable domain (other parts from reference TRBV2 and TRBJ2-2): EPEVTQTPSHQVTQMGQEVILRCVPISNHLYFYWYRQILGQKVEFLVSFYNNEISEKSEIFDDQFSVERPDGSNFTLKIRSTKLEDSAMYFCASESGSRELFFGEGSRLTVL.

With respect to this clonotype: A much larger clone lies a single base off, so this may be a read error. Here the CDR3 reads CVSWGGGTETQYF. CDR3 DNA sequence: TGTGTCAGCTGGGGAGGGGGGACAGAGACCCAGTACTTC. The chain has TRBV7-2 and TRBJ2-5; TRBD2 is a possible D gene (7 bases). The CDR3 has 13 residues. The germline gives CDR1 SGHTA, CDR2 FQGNSA. Combining the CDR3 with reference TRBV7-2 and TRBJ2-5 gives the whole variable domain GAGVSQSPSNKVTEKGKDVELRCDPISGHTALYWYRQSLGQGLEFLIYFQGNSAPDKSGLPSDRFSAERTGGSVSTLTIQRTQQEDSAVYLCVSWGGGTETQYFGPGTRLLVL.

This clonotype was recorded many times. The V call is TRBV27, the J call TRBJ1-1; the D gene is possibly TRBD1 (5 bases). The CDR3 spans 18 residues. Germline V CDR1 and CDR2: MNHEY, SMNVEV (reference sequence). Trimming pared 6 bases from V and 0 bases from J, leaving 23 bases between. The CDR3: CASSPGRLSRAVNTEAFF. In DNA, the CDR3 is TGTGCCAGCAGCCCGGGACGCCTGTCCCGGGCGGTGAACACTGAAGCTTTCTTT.

There are many counts of this clonotype. For the CDR3, the DNA is TGTGCCAGCAGTCCCTTAAGGGGGGCCCTCTACGAGCAGTACTTC. Amino acids: CASSPLRGALYEQYF. The chain links TRBV27 to TRBJ2-7, with D possibly called TRBD1 or TRBD2 (6 bases each). Trimming removed 5 bases from V and 3 bases from J, with 17 bases in between. The CDR3 loop spans 15 amino acids. Germline V lookup: CDR1 MNHEY, CDR2 SMNVEV (reference sequence).

The V gene is TRBV27, the J gene TRBJ2-2; D gene uncertain. The CDR3 is 17 residues long. The V end lost 5 bases, the J end lost 1 base, and 17 bases lay between the germline ends. Germline V lookup: CDR1 MNHEY, CDR2 SMNVEV (reference sequence). The CDR3 region has the DNA TGTGCCAGCAGTAACCCACTTCCCGGAGTGAACACCGGGGAGCTGTTTTTT. Protein sequence: CASSNPLPGVNTGELFF.

The rearrangement links TRBV7-3 to TRBJ1-6; 9 bases match TRBD1. Germline trimming cut 1 base from V and 7 bases from J; bases unmatched to any gene: 8. The germline V gene encodes CDR1 SGHTA and CDR2 FQGTGA. The CDR3 is made up of 17 amino acids. CDR3 in amino acids: CASSLIGRGQGNSPLHF. CDR3 bases: TGTGCCAGCAGCTTAATTGGAAGGGGACAGGGAAATTCACCCCTCCACTTT.

This clonotype was observed at least ten times. V is TRBV7-2 and J is TRBJ1-4, with D tentatively TRBD1 (5 bases). CDR1 is SGHTA and CDR2 is FQGNSA in the germline V gene. The V end lost 0 bases, the J end lost 4 bases, and 9 bases lay between the germline ends. CDR3 length equals 15 residues. In DNA, the CDR3 is TGTGCCAGCAGCTTAGCCCTCGGGGGTAATGAAAAACTGTTTTTT. It encodes CASSLALGGNEKLFF. Looking up the rest from reference TRBV7-2 and TRBJ1-4 gives the full variable domain: GAGVSQSPSNKVTEKGKDVELRCDPISGHTALYWYRQSLGQGLEFLIYFQGNSAPDKSGLPSDRFSAERTGGSVSTLTIQRTQQEDSAVYLCASSLALGGNEKLFFGSGTQLSVL.

On this clonotype itself: One base away lies a much larger clone, so this may be a sequencing read error. The chain links TRBV12-3 or TRBV12-4 to TRBJ2-7, with 10 bases fitting TRBD2. The CDR3 extends over 16 amino acids. With V trimmed by 4 bases and J by 0 bases, 6 bases remained unmatched. In nucleotides, the CDR3 is TGTGCCAGCAGTTGTCACTCTAGCGGGAGCTCCTACGAGCAGTACTTC. This gives the protein CASSCHSSGSSYEQYF.

This chain uses TRBV20-1 with TRBJ2-2, with 7 bases fitting TRBD2. There are 12 residues in the CDR3. The V segment lost 1 base and the J segment 7 bases; nucleotides outside the gene matches: 0. Germline V lookup: CDR1 DFQATT, CDR2 SNEGSKA (reference sequence). The CDR3 region is CSARGGGGELFF. The CDR3 nucleotides are TGCAGTGCTAGAGGGGGGGGCGGGGAGCTGTTTTTT.